The 18 T cell receptor beta chains below come from one sample, sequenced in a study of shared clonotypes between healthy human individuals. Clones were read by immunoSEQ multiplex PCR, and TCRdb kept only the in-frame ones, dropping some. Of approximately 240,000 clones listed, 50% to 75% were seen once; the top ten hold around 10%. Material for sequencing was memory CD4+ T cells sorted from blood. Subset specified: CD45RA-negative fraction. These receptors originate from a young man in good health.

The genes are TRBV5-6 and TRBJ2-3; the D call may be TRBD1 or TRBD2 (5 bases each). Germline assignment: CDR1 SGHDT and CDR2 YYEEEE. The ends were cut back, 4 bases at V and 1 base at J, with 16 bases in the middle. The CDR3 loop spans 16 amino acids. Here the CDR3 DNA reads TGTGCCAGCAGCACTAAGAGGGGTTGGGGCACAGATACGCAGTATTTT. As protein: CASSTKRGWGTDTQYF.

The chain employs TRBV5-1 and TRBJ1-2; D unclear. This CDR3 region has 15 residues. V lost 0 bases and J lost 6, with 15 bases in between. Germline values: CDR1 SGHRS, CDR2 YFSETQ. The CDR3 DNA reads as TGCGCCAGCAGCTTGGCCGTTGAGGGTCATCATGGCTACACCTTC. It specifies CASSLAVEGHHGYTF.

The chain combines TRBV25-1 with TRBJ2-1, with D tentatively TRBD2 (6 bases). The V gene lost 1 base and the J gene lost 7 bases, with 8 bases spanning the gap. The CDR3 is made up of 13 amino acids. Germline lookup yields CDR1 MGHDK and CDR2 SYGVNS. In nucleotides, the CDR3 is TGTGCCAGCAGTGAATCGGGGGAGAATGAGCAGTTCTTC. It codes for CASSESGENEQFF.

The V call is TRBV28, the J call TRBJ2-3; D might be TRBD1 (5 bases). The ends were cut back, 7 bases at V and 2 bases at J, with 19 bases in the middle. In germline, CDR1 is MDHEN, CDR2 SYDVKM. This CDR3 has 16 residues. The CDR3 nucleotides read TGTGCCAGCAATCCCCTGGGGCAGGGTCACACAGATACGCAGTATTTT. Translating it yields CASNPLGQGHTDTQYF.

About this clone itself: At one boundary the junction diverges from the germline segment, which might be a read error. The chain recombines TRBV11-3 with TRBJ1-1; D may be TRBD1 (5 bases). CDR1 is SGHNT, CDR2 YENEEA, per germline. The CDR3 runs to 16 residues. CDR3: CASSLGRGGVNTEAFF. CDR3 nucleotide sequence: TGTGCCAGCAGTTTAGGTCGCGGGGGGGTAAACACTGAAGCTTTCTTT. The variable domain in full, with the rest retrieved from reference TRBV11-3 and TRBJ1-1, is EAGVVQSPRYKIIEKKQPVAFWCNPISGHNTLYWYLQNLGQGPELLIRYENEEAVDDSQLPKDRFSAERLKGVDSTLKIQPAELGDSAVYLCASSLGRGGVNTEAFFGQGTRLTVV.

V usage is TRBV13 and J usage is TRBJ1-1, with D uncertain. CDR3 length: 13 amino acids. CDR1 is PRHDT and CDR2 is FYEKMQ in the germline V gene (reference sequence). The V end lost 2 bases, the J end lost 3 bases, and 7 bases lay between the germline ends. CDR3 amino acids: CASSLKRHTEAFF. As DNA, the CDR3 is TGTGCCAGCAGCTTAAAACGACACACTGAAGCTTTCTTT.

This clone was observed a few times. The chain carries TRBV6-5 and TRBJ1-5; unclear D gene. Trimming removed 5 bases from V and 5 bases from J, with 10 bases in between. Germline lookup yields CDR1 MNHEY and CDR2 SVGAGI. The CDR3 is 13 amino acids. The CDR3 nucleotides are TGTGCCAGCAGTAGATGGAAAGATCAGCCCCAGCATTTT. Amino acid sequence: CASSRWKDQPQHF.

The genes are TRBV10-3 and TRBJ2-2, with D unclear. Germline CDR1 reads ENHRY; CDR2 reads SYGVKD. The CDR3 length is 15 residues. The V end was cut by 7 bases, the J end by 0 bases, with 12 bases between. The CDR3 is CAITSLTANTGELFF. The CDR3 region has the DNA TGTGCCATCACCTCGTTGACTGCGAACACCGGGGAGCTGTTTTTT.

J is TRBJ1-1 and V is TRBV20-1; D unclear. This CDR3 is 11 amino acids long. Germline values: CDR1 DFQATT, CDR2 SNEGSKA (reference sequence). The germline V and J ends were trimmed by 3 bases and 6 bases, with 8 bases remaining between them. This CDR3 is CSASRTSEAFF. As DNA, the CDR3 is TGCAGTGCTAGCCGGACCTCTGAAGCTTTCTTT.

The gene calls are TRBV28 and TRBJ2-2; D might be TRBD1 (6 bases). The CDR3 contains 16 residues. CDR1 and CDR2 (germline): MDHEN, SYDVKM. The V and J ends lost 3 bases and 1 base respectively, with 12 bases between them. The CDR3 spells CASSFRRGVNTGELFF. The CDR3 DNA is TGTGCCAGCAGTTTCCGCAGGGGAGTGAACACCGGGGAGCTGTTTTTT.

A few counts support this clone. V gene TRBV5-1 combines with J gene TRBJ2-1, with 8 bases fitting TRBD2. The germline V gene encodes CDR1 SGHRS and CDR2 YFSETQ. This CDR3 is built from 15 residues. Unmatched junction bases numbered 5, after V lost 3 bases and J lost 3 bases. The CDR3 DNA reads as TGCGCCAGCAGCTCACCCGGGACTAGCTACAATGAGCAGTTCTTC. This encodes CASSSPGTSYNEQFF.

The chain carries TRBV29-1 and TRBJ1-1; possibly TRBD1 for D (5 bases). This CDR3 has 13 amino acids. Germline V gene data show CDR1 as SQVTM and CDR2 as ANQGSEA. Trimming took off 5 bases at V and 0 bases at J, with 10 bases between the two ends. CDR3 DNA sequence: TGCAGCGTTCGTGGGGCAATGAACACTGAAGCTTTCTTT. This codes for CSVRGAMNTEAFF.

The chain uses TRBV7-9 and TRBJ1-3; no clear D gene. The CDR3 is 14 amino acids. Trimming left V 2 bases short and J 0 bases short, with 5 bases between. Germline values: CDR1 SEHNR, CDR2 FQNEAQ (reference sequence). CDR3 loop: CASSLQSSGNTIYF. In DNA form, the CDR3 reads TGTGCCAGCAGCTTACAGTCCTCTGGAAACACCATATATTTT.

This chain links TRBV28 with TRBJ1-1; no definite D call. Germline V gives CDR1 MDHEN, CDR2 SYDVKM. V shed 6 bases and J shed 11 bases, with 16 bases lying between them. The CDR3 consists of 12 residues. CDR3 sequence reads: CASSPSGKGAFF. CDR3 DNA: TGTGCCAGCAGCCCCTCGGGGAAGGGTGCTTTCTTT. Based on the CDR3 plus reference TRBV28 and TRBJ1-1, the full variable domain is DVKVTQSSRYLVKRTGEKVFLECVQDMDHENMFWYRQDPGLGLRLIYFSYDVKMKEKGDIPEGYSVSREKKERFSLILESASTNQTSMYLCASSPSGKGAFFGQGTRLTVV.

The V gene is TRBV5-5, the J gene TRBJ2-7, with D unresolved. The CDR3 spans 14 residues. Germline V gene lookup returns CDR1 SGHKS and CDR2 YYEKEE (reference sequence). The V end was cut by 1 base, the J end by 2 bases, with 10 bases between. This CDR3 is CASSLFIGTYEQYF. CDR3 nucleotides: TGTGCCAGCAGCTTGTTTATAGGCACCTACGAGCAGTACTTC.

A remark on this clone: With a much larger clone just one base away, this may be a read error. The same CDR3 can be traced to other DNA sequences in this sample. The chain couples TRBV25-1 to TRBJ2-2; weak D call: TRBD1 (5 bases). The CDR3 extends over 14 amino acids. CDR1 and CDR2 from the germline V gene are MGHDK and SYGVNS. Trimming removed 8 bases from V and 2 bases from J, with 12 bases in between. CDR3 protein: CASLSQGNTGELFF. In DNA form, the CDR3 reads TGTGCCAGCCTCAGTCAGGGAAACACCGGGGAGCTGTTTTTT.

This clone was picked up a small number of times. CDR3 DNA sequence: TGTGCCATCAGTGAGTCGACAGGGGCGGGCGCCGGGGAGCTGTTTTTT. This translates into CAISESTGAGAGELFF. This sequence joins TRBV10-3 and TRBJ2-2; TRBD1 agrees at 8 bases. Per the germline V gene, CDR1 is ENHRY and CDR2 is SYGVKD. J gave up 6 bases and V 0 bases, and 6 bases lay outside the gene matches. CDR3 length: 16 amino acids.

This chain connects TRBV2 to TRBJ2-1; D possibly corresponds to TRBD2 (6 bases). The CDR3 has 14 residues. V dropped 8 bases and J dropped 6 bases, with 17 bases sitting between them. Germline CDR1 is SNHLY and CDR2 is FYNNEI. In DNA, the CDR3 is TGTGCCAGCGAAACGGGACTCCTAACCAATGAGCAGTTCTTC. This codes for CASETGLLTNEQFF.